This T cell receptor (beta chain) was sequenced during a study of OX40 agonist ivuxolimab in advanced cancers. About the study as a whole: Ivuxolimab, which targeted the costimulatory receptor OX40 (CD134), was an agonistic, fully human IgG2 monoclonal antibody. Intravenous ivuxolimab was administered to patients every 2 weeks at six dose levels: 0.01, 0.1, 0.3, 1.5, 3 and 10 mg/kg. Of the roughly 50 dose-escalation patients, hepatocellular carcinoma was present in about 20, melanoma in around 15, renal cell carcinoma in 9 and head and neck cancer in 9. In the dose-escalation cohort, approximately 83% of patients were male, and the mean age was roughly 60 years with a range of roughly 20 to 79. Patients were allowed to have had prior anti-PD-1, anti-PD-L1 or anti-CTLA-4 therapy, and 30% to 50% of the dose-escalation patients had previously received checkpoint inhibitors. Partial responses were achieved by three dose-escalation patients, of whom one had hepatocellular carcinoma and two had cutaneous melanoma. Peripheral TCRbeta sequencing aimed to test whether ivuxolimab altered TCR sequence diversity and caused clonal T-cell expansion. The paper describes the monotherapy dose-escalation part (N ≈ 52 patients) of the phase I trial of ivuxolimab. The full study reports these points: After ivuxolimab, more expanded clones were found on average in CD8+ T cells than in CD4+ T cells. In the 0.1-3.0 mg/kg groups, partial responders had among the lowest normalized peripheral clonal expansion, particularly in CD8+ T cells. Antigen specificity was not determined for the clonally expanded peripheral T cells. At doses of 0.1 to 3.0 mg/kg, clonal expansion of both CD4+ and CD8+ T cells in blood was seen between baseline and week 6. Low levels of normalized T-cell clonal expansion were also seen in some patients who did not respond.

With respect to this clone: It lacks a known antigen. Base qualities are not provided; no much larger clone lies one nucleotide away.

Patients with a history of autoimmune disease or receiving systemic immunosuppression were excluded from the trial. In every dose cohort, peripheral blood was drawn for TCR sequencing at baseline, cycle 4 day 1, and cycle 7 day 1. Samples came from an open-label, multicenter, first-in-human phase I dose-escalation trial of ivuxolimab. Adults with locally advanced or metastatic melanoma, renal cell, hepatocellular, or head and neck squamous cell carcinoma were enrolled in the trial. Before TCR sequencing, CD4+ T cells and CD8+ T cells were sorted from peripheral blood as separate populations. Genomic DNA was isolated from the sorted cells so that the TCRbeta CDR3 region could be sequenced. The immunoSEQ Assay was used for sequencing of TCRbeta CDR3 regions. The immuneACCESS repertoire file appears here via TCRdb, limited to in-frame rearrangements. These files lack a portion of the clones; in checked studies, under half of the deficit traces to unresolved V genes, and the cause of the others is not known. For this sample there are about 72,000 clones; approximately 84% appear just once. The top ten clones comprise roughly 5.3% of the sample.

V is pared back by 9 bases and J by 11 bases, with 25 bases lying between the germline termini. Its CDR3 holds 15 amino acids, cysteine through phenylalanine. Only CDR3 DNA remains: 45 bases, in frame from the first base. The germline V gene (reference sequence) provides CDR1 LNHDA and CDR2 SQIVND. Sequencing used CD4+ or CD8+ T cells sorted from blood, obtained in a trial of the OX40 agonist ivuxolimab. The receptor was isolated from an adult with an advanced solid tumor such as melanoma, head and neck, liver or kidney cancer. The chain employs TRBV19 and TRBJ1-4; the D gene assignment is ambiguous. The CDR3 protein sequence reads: CASVSGRADDWKLFF. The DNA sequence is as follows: TGTGCCAGCGTCTCCGGTCGGGCCGACGATTGGAAACTGTTTTTT.